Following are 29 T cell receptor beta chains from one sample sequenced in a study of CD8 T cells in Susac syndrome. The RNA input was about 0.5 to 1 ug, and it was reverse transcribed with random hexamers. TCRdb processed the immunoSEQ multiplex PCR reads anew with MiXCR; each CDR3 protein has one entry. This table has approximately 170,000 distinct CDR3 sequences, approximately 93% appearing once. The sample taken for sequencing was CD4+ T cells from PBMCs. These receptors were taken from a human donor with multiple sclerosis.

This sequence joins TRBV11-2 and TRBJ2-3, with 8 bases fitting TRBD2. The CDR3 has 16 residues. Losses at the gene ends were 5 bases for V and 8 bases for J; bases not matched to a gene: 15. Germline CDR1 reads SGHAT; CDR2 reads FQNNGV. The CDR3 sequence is CASSRAGGPPLSTQYF. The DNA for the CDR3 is TGTGCCAGCAGCCGGGCGGGAGGACCCCCTTTGAGTACGCAGTATTTT.

The CDR3 DNA reads as TGTGCCAGCAGCCAAGGACAGTACTATGGCTACACCTTC. Translating gives CASSQGQYYGYTF. This chain uses TRBV3-1 with TRBJ1-2; the D gene is possibly TRBD1 (5 bases). Per germline, CDR1 LGHDT and CDR2 YNNKEL (reference sequence). Trimming pared 1 base from V and 3 bases from J, leaving 6 bases between. This CDR3 comprises 13 residues.

The CDR3 sequence is CASGAAEGYTF. DNA of the CDR3: TGTGCCAGCGGGGCGGCGGAGGGCTACACCTTC. The V gene is TRBV6-2 or TRBV6-3, the J gene TRBJ1-2; tentative D call: TRBD1 (5 bases). V shed 8 bases and J shed 8 bases, with 12 bases lying between them. The CDR3 length is 11 residues. CDR1 and CDR2 from the germline V gene are MNHEY and SVGEGT.

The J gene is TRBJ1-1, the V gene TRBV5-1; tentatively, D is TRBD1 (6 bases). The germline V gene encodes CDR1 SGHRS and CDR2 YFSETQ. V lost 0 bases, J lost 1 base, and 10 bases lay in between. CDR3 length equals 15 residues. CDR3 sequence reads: CASSLVGRGNTEAFF. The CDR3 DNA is TGCGCCAGCAGCTTGGTCGGCAGGGGGAACACTGAAGCTTTCTTT.

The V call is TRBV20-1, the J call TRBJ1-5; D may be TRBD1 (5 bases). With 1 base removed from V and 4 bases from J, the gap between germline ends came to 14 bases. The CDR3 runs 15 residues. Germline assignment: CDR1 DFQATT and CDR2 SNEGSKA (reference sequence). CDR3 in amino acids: CSARVSRVINQPQHF. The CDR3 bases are TGCAGTGCTAGAGTAAGCAGGGTGATAAATCAGCCCCAGCATTTT.

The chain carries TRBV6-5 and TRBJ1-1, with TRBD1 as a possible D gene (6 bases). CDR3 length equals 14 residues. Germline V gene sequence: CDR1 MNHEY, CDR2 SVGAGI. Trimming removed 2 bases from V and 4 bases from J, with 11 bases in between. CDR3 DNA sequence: TGTGCCAGCAGTTACAGACAGGCGCGCACTGAAGCTTTCTTT. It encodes CASSYRQARTEAFF.

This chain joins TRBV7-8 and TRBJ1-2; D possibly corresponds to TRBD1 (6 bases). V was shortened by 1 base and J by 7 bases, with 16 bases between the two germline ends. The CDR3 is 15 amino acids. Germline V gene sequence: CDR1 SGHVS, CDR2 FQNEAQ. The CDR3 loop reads CASSLEGGKWGGYTF. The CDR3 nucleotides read TGTGCCAGCAGCTTAGAAGGGGGGAAATGGGGTGGCTACACCTTC. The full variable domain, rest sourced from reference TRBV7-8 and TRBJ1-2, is GAGVSQSPRYKVAKRGQDVALRCDPISGHVSLFWYQQALGQGPEFLTYFQNEAQLDKSGLPSDRFFAERPEGSVSTLKIQRTQQEDSAVYLCASSLEGGKWGGYTFGSGTRLTVV.

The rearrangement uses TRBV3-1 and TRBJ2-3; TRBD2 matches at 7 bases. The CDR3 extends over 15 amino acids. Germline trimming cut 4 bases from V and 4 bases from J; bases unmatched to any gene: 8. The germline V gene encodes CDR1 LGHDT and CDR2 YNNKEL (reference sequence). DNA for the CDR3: TGTGCCAGCAGCCGTAGCTACGCGGGGGCAGATACGCAGTATTTT. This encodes CASSRSYAGADTQYF.

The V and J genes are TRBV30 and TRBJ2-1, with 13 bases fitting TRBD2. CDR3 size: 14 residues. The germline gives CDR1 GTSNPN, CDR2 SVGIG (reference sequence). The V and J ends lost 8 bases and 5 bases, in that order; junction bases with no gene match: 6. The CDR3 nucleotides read TGTGCCCACAGACTAGCGGGAGGCCACAATGAGCAGTTCTTC. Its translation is CAHRLAGGHNEQFF.

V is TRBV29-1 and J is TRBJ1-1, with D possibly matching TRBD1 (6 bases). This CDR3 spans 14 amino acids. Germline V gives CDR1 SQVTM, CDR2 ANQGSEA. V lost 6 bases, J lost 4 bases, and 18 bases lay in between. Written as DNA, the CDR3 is TGCAGCGTCACGGCGGTTCGGGGGCGCACTGAAGCTTTCTTT. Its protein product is CSVTAVRGRTEAFF.

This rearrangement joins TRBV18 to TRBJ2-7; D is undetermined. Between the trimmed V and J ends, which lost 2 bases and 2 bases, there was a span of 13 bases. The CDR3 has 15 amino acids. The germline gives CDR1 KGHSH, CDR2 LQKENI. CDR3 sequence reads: CASSPAGQIPYEQYF. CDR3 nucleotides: TGTGCCAGCTCACCAGCCGGCCAGATCCCCTACGAGCAGTACTTC.

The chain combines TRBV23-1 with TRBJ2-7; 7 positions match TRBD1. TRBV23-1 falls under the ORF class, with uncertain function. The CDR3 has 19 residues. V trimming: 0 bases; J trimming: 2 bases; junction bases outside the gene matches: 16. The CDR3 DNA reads TGCGCCAGCAGTCAATCGGGGACAGTGGGTCGAGAGGGTCCCTACGAGCAGTACTTC. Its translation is CASSQSGTVGREGPYEQYF.

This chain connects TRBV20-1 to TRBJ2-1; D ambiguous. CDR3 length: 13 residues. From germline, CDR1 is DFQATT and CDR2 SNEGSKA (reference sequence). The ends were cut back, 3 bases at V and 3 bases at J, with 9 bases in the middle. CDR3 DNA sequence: TGCAGTGCTAGCTCTGTAGTCTACAATGAGCAGTTCTTC. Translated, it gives CSASSVVYNEQFF.

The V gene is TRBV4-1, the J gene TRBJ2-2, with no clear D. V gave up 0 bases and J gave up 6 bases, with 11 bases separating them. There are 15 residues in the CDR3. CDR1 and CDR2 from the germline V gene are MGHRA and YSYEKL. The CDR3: CASSQDEAVAGELFF. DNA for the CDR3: TGCGCCAGCAGCCAAGATGAGGCCGTCGCCGGGGAGCTGTTTTTT.

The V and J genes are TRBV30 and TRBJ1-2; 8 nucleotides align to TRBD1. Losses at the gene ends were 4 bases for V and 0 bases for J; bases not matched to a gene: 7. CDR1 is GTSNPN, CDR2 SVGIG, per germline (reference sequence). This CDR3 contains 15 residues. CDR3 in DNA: TGTGCCTGGAACGGACAGGGTACGTCTAACTATGGCTACACCTTC. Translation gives CAWNGQGTSNYGYTF. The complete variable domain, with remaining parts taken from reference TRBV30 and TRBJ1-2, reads SQTIHQWPATLVQPVGSPLSLECTVEGTSNPNLYWYRQAAGRGLQLLFYSVGIGQISSEVPQNLSASRPQDRQFILSSKKLLLSDSGFYLCAWNGQGTSNYGYTFGSGTRLTVV.

The chain's CDR3 is CSGIRDTEAFF. In DNA form, the CDR3 reads TGCAGCGGTATTCGGGACACTGAAGCTTTCTTT. The rearrangement links TRBV29-1 to TRBJ1-1; D is unresolved. The CDR3 consists of 11 residues. With 7 bases removed from V and 3 bases from J, the gap between germline ends came to 9 bases. Looked up from germline, CDR1 is SQVTM and CDR2 is ANQGSEA.

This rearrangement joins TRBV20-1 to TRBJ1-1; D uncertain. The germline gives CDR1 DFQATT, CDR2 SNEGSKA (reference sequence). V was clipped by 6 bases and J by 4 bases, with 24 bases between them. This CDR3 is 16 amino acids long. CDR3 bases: TGCAGTGCAGGCGTTTATGGGTTTGAGAGAGCCACTGAAGCTTTCTTT. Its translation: CSAGVYGFERATEAFF.

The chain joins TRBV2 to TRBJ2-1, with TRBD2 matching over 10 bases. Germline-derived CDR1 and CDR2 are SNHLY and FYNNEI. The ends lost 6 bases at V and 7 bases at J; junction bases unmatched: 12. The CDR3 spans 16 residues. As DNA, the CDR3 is TGTGCCAGCAGAGCAGGGTCTAGCGGGAGTTATAATGAGCAGTTCTTC. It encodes CASRAGSSGSYNEQFF. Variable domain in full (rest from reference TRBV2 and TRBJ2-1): EPEVTQTPSHQVTQMGQEVILRCVPISNHLYFYWYRQILGQKVEFLVSFYNNEISEKSEIFDDQFSVERPDGSNFTLKIRSTKLEDSAMYFCASRAGSSGSYNEQFFGPGTRLTVL.

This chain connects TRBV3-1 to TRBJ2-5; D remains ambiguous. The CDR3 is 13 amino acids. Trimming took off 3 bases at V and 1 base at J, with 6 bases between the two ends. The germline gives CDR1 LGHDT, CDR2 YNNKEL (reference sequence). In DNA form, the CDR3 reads TGTGCCAGCAGCCAGGGATCCCAAGAGACCCAGTACTTC. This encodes CASSQGSQETQYF.

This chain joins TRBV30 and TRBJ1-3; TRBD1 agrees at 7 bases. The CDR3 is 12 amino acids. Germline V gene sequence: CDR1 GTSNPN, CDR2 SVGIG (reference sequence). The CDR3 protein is CVSGTAGNTIYF. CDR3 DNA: TGTGTCTCCGGGACAGCTGGAAACACCATATATTTT.

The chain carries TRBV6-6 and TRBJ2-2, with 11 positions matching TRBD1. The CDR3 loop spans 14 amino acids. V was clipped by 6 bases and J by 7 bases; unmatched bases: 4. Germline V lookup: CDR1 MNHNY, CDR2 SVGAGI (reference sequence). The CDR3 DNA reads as TGTGCCAGCAGCGCCGGGACAGGGGGCGGGGAGCTGTTTTTT. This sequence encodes CASSAGTGGGELFF.

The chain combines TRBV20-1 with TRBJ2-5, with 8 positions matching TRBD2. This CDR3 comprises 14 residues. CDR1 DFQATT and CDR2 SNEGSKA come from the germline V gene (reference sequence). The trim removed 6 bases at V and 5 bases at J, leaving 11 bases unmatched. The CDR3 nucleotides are TGCAGTGCAAGCTCCGGGACTAGTGAGGAGACCCAGTACTTC. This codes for CSASSGTSEETQYF.

The CDR3 coding sequence is TGTGCCACCTCTTACGGGAGGACCACAGATACGCAGTATTTT. Protein: CATSYGRTTDTQYF. The rearrangement uses TRBV24-1 and TRBJ2-3; 7 bases are a match to TRBD2. The CDR3 loop spans 14 amino acids. J gave up 2 bases and V 9 bases, and 7 bases lay outside the gene matches. Looked up from germline, CDR1 is KGHDR and CDR2 is SFDVKD.

The CDR3 loop is CASSPGQFYGYTF. DNA for the CDR3: TGTGCCAGCAGCCCGGGACAGTTCTATGGCTACACCTTC. V is TRBV7-9 and J is TRBJ1-2; TRBD1 agrees at 7 bases. The junction had 4 bases not matched to a gene; V was cut back by 5 bases and J by 4 bases. The CDR3 extends over 13 amino acids. Germline V gives CDR1 SEHNR, CDR2 FQNEAQ (reference sequence).

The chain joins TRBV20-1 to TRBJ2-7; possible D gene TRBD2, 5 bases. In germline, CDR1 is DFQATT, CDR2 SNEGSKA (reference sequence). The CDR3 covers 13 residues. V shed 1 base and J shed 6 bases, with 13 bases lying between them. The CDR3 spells CSARAPWTAEQYF. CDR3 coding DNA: TGCAGTGCTAGAGCCCCCTGGACTGCCGAGCAGTACTTC.

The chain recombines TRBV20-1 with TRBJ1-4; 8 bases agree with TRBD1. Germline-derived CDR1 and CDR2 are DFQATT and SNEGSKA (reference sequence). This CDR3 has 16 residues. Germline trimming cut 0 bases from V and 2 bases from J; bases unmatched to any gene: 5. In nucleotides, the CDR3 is TGCAGTGCTAGAGATCTCAGGGGGCACACTAATGAAAAACTGTTTTTT. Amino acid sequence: CSARDLRGHTNEKLFF.

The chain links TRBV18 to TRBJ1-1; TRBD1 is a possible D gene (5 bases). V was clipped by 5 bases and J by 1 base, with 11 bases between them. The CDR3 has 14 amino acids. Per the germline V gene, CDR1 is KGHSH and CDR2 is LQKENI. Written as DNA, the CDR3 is TGTGCCAGCTCATCGAGCCAGGGGAACACTGAAGCTTTCTTT. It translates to CASSSSQGNTEAFF.

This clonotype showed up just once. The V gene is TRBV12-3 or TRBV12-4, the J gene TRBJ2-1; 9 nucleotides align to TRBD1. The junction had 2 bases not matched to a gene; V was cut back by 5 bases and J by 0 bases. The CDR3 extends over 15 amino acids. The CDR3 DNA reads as TGTGCCAGCAGTGGACAGGGGAGCTCCTACAATGAGCAGTTCTTC. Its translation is CASSGQGSSYNEQFF.

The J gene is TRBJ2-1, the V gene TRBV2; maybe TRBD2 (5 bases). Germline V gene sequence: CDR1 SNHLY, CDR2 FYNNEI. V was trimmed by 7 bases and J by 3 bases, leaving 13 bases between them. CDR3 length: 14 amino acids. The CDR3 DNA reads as TGTGCCAGCAAACGTGGGAGTAACTACAATGAGCAGTTCTTC. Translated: CASKRGSNYNEQFF.